Listed below are T cell receptor beta chains from one sample, sequenced in a study of T-cell memory formation after mild COVID-19. MiXCR, run by TCRdb on the 5' RACE reads, gives a single entry per CDR3 protein. The sample lists about 27,000 distinct CDR3 sequences; about 8% were seen once. Specimen: PBMCs or a T cell subset sorted from them (not recorded which). All receptors derive from an adult woman who had mild COVID-19 (a few samples of this study predate the infection). Cell type and time point are not known. CDR3s leave out the opening cysteine and the closing phenylalanine or tryptophan. Each record gives: J gene, V gene, CDR3 protein.

TRBJ1-2,TRBV7-8,ASRKPQGGYT
TRBJ2-1,TRBV12-3/TRBV12-4,ASAMTSGTGNEQF
TRBJ2-1,TRBV9,ASRAREGGNNEQF
TRBJ2-5,TRBV7-9,ASSPQGRIPGETQY
TRBJ2-1,TRBV15,ATSRDNSGRALYNEQF
TRBJ1-6,TRBV3-1,ASSHVGLSNSPLH
TRBJ2-7,TRBV28,ASIPQGLAGGSSYEQY
TRBJ1-1,TRBV27,ASSQRQGLATEAF
TRBJ2-3,TRBV7-8,ASSLTGDTQY
TRBJ1-1,TRBV7-2,ASSSRRTGGSAF
TRBJ1-2,TRBV3-1,ASSREDRFYGYT
TRBJ1-4,TRBV5-1,ASSRTGGAGNEKLF
TRBJ2-7,TRBV7-2,ASSSYYEQY
TRBJ2-7,TRBV3-1,ASSQFLVHTPEQY
TRBJ1-6,TRBV11-2,ASSLGGNSPLH
TRBJ2-3,TRBV12-3/TRBV12-4,ASSPQQGRNTQY
TRBJ2-7,TRBV11-3,ASSWGSEEQY
TRBJ2-5,TRBV11-2,ASSLNIGLSGQETQY
TRBJ2-3,TRBV6-1,ASSGGAGTDTQY
TRBJ2-1,TRBV6-5,ASSSTAEGGNEQF
TRBJ2-3,TRBV7-6,ASSRSTGFTDTQY
TRBJ2-3,TRBV9,ASSPTGRTAGTDTQY
TRBJ2-1,TRBV20-1,SARGSGVYNEQF
TRBJ2-3,TRBV24-1,ATSDFNRDTQY
TRBJ2-1,TRBV12-3/TRBV12-4,ASSPYSGGASEQF
TRBJ1-5,TRBV9,ASSVSNSNQPQH
TRBJ1-6,TRBV7-9,ASSSRIGTDSPLH
TRBJ2-7,TRBV4-2,ASSQARDEQY